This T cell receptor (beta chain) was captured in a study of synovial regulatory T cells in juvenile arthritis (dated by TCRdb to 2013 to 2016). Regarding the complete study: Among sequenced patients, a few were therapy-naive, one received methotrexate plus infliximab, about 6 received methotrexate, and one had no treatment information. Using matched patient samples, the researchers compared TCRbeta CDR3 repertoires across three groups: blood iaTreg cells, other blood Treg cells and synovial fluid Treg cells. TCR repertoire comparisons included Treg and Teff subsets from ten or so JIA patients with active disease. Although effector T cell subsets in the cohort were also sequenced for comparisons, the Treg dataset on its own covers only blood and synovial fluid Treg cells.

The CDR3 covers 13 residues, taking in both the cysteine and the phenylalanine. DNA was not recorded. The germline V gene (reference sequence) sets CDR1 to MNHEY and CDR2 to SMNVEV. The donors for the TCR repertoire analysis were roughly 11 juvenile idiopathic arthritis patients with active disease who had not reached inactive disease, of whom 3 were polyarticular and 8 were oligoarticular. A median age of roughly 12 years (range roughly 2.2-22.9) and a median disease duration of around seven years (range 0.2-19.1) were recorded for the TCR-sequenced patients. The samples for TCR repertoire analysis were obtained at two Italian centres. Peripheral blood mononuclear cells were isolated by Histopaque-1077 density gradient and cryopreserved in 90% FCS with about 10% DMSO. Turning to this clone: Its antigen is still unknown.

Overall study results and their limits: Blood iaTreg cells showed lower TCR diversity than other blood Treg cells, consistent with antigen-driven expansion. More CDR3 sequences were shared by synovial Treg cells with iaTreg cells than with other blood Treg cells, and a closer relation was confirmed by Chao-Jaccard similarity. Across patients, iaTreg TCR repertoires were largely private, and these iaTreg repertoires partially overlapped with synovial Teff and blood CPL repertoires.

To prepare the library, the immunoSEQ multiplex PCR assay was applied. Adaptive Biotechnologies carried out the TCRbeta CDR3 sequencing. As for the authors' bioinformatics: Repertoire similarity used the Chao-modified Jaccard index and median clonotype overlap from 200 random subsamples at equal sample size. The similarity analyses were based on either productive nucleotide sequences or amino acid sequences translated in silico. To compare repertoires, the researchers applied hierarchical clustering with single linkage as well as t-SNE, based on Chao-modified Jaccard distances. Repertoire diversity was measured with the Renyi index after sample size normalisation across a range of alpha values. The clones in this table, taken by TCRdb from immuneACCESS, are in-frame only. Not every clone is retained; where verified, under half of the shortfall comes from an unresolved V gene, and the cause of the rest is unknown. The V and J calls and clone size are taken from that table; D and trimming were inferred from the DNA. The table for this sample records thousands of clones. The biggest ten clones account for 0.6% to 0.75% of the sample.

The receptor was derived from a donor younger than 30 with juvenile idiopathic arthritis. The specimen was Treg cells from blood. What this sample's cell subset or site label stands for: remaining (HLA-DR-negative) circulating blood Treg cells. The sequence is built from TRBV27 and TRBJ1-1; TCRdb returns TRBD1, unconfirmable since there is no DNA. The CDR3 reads CASSTTTDTEAFF.